These 20 T cell receptor beta chains originate from one sample sequenced in a study of shared clonotypes between healthy human individuals. Generated by immunoSEQ multiplex PCR, the TCRdb table keeps only in-frame clones and is missing some. The sample holds millions of clones; roughly 95% are singletons and the top ten take about 1.1%. The naive CD8 population came from CD45RO-negative cells selected for CCR7, without terminally differentiated effector memory CD45RA+ cells. Sequenced input: naive CD8+ T cells sorted from blood. The receptors derive from a man aged 18 to 29 in good health.

The V gene is TRBV18, the J gene TRBJ1-1, with D maybe TRBD1 (5 bases). The CDR3 consists of 17 residues. Germline CDR1 is KGHSH and CDR2 is LQKENI. V lost 2 bases to trimming and J lost 5 bases, with 21 bases between them. The DNA for the CDR3 is TGTGCCAGCTCACCATCTCCAGGGAACATGGCCGGGACTGAAGCTTTCTTT. Translating gives CASSPSPGNMAGTEAFF.

The rearrangement links TRBV9 to TRBJ2-2; D is undetermined. The germline CDR1 and CDR2 sequences are SGDLS and YYNGEE. The ends were cut back, 0 bases at V and 2 bases at J, with 8 bases in the middle. This CDR3 contains 15 residues. In nucleotides, the CDR3 is TGTGCCAGCAGCGTAGTGGAAGTAAACACCGGGGAGCTGTTTTTT. It codes for CASSVVEVNTGELFF.

The genes are TRBV27 and TRBJ1-5; D is uncertain. Trimming removed 4 bases from V and 0 bases from J, with 7 bases in between. This CDR3 is 14 amino acids long. Germline assignment: CDR1 MNHEY and CDR2 SMNVEV (reference sequence). The CDR3 sequence: CASSWSGSNQPQHF. In nucleotides, the CDR3 is TGTGCCAGCAGTTGGTCGGGTAGCAATCAGCCCCAGCATTTT.

The sample holds one count of this clone. This CDR3 reads CASSRDRDLLNEQFF. The CDR3, as DNA: TGTGCCAGCAGTCGTGACAGGGACCTTTTGAATGAGCAGTTCTTC. This chain joins TRBV6-6 and TRBJ2-1; 7 bases agree with TRBD1. The CDR3 sequence is 15 residues long. V dropped 5 bases and J dropped 7; count of bases not matched to a gene: 11. The germline V gene has CDR1 MNHNY and CDR2 SVGAGI (reference sequence).

The chain combines TRBV7-9 with TRBJ2-1; 7 bases map to TRBD2. Germline trimming cut 1 base from V and 4 bases from J; bases unmatched to any gene: 7. The CDR3 spans 16 residues. CDR1 and CDR2 (germline): SEHNR, FQNEAQ (reference sequence). CDR3 residues: CASSLVASGYYNEQFF. CDR3 coding DNA: TGTGCCAGCAGCTTAGTCGCTAGCGGCTATTACAATGAGCAGTTCTTC.

The V call is TRBV27, the J call TRBJ1-2, with D possibly being TRBD1 (5 bases). Germline-derived CDR1 and CDR2 are MNHEY and SMNVEV (reference sequence). The length of the CDR3 is 13 residues. V was cut by 5 bases and J by 4 bases, with 11 bases left in between. The CDR3 reads CASSPSGTYGYTF. The DNA for the CDR3 is TGTGCCAGCAGTCCTTCCGGGACCTATGGCTACACCTTC.

Concerning this clone itself: The identical CDR3 is also encoded by other nucleotide sequences in the sample. V usage is TRBV11-2 and J usage is TRBJ2-7; either TRBD1 or TRBD2 may fit D (5 bases each). Trimming cost V 1 base and J 0 bases, with 7 bases left between them. This CDR3 is 14 amino acids long. Germline-derived CDR1 and CDR2 are SGHAT and FQNNGV. The CDR3 protein is CASSLVGPSYEQYF. CDR3 nucleotide sequence: TGTGCCAGCAGCTTAGTGGGACCCTCCTACGAGCAGTACTTC.

The gene calls are TRBV19 and TRBJ2-7; D not resolved. This CDR3 is 15 amino acids long. Between the trimmed V and J ends, which lost 0 bases and 3 bases, there was a span of 12 bases. Germline V gene data show CDR1 as LNHDA and CDR2 as SQIVND (reference sequence). The CDR3 region has the DNA TGTGCCAGTAGTATAGAACACCAGAGGAACTACGAGCAGTACTTC. As protein: CASSIEHQRNYEQYF.

The V call is TRBV29-1, the J call TRBJ2-7; TRBD1 agrees at 9 bases. Germline CDR1 is SQVTM and CDR2 is ANQGSEA. The V and J ends lost 5 bases and 2 bases, in that order; junction bases with no gene match: 7. The CDR3 has 14 amino acids. The CDR3 loop reads CSVQGQGKPYEQYF. The CDR3 nucleotides are TGCAGCGTTCAGGGACAGGGCAAACCCTACGAGCAGTACTTC.

This rearrangement joins TRBV5-4 to TRBJ2-7; perhaps TRBD2 as D (6 bases). Trimming took 4 bases from V and 5 from J, leaving 10 bases between them. This CDR3 has 12 residues. Germline lookup yields CDR1 SGHNT and CDR2 YYREEE (reference sequence). DNA of the CDR3: TGTGCCAGCAGCCCCGGGGGAGACGAGCAGTACTTC. Translation: CASSPGGDEQYF.

The rearrangement joins TRBV10-3 to TRBJ2-7, with 8 nucleotides matching TRBD1. This CDR3 spans 14 amino acids. Germline loops: CDR1 ENHRY, CDR2 SYGVKD. Trimming cost V 6 bases and J 3 bases; bases outside gene matches: 7. The CDR3 here is CAISLRDRFYEQYF. The CDR3 DNA sequence: TGTGCCATCAGCCTTCGGGACAGGTTCTACGAGCAGTACTTC.

The chain has TRBV27 and TRBJ2-5; D call uncertain. Germline CDR1 MNHEY, CDR2 SMNVEV (reference sequence). Trimming stripped 5 bases from V and 0 bases from J, with 13 bases between. The length of the CDR3 is 15 residues. As DNA, the CDR3 is TGTGCCAGCAGTCAACTATCCCCGTACCAAGAGACCCAGTACTTC. It specifies CASSQLSPYQETQYF.

This chain uses TRBV5-4 with TRBJ2-1, with D hard to call. V was clipped by 3 bases and J by 4 bases, with 14 bases between them. This CDR3 region has 15 residues. Germline CDR1 and CDR2: SGHNT and YYREEE (reference sequence). The CDR3: CASSSDATAYNEQFF. Written as DNA, the CDR3 is TGTGCCAGCAGCTCGGACGCCACGGCGTACAATGAGCAGTTCTTC.

V usage is TRBV2 and J usage is TRBJ2-5; no firm D call. Trimming shortened V by 0 bases and J by 0 bases, and 8 bases separated the two germline ends. This CDR3 has 15 amino acids. The germline V gene has CDR1 SNHLY and CDR2 FYNNEI. The CDR3 here is CASSEASWYQETQYF. The CDR3 DNA is TGTGCCAGCAGTGAAGCCTCTTGGTACCAAGAGACCCAGTACTTC.

The V call is TRBV4-1, the J call TRBJ1-1, with D tentatively TRBD1 (6 bases). The CDR3 consists of 14 residues. Germline V CDR1 and CDR2: MGHRA, YSYEKL. Trimming took off 3 bases at V and 3 bases at J, with 11 bases between the two ends. CDR3 nucleotides: TGCGCCAGCAGCCACGGGGCAGGGGACACTGAAGCTTTCTTT. It specifies CASSHGAGDTEAFF.

The chain joins TRBV5-1 to TRBJ2-2, with 7 bases aligning to TRBD2. V lost 4 bases and J lost 7; bases outside the gene matches: 10. CDR1 and CDR2 (germline): SGHRS, YFSETQ. The CDR3 runs to 15 residues. The CDR3 DNA reads TGCGCCAGCAGCGTAACTAGCGCGATCCTCGGGGAGCTGTTTTTT. This codes for CASSVTSAILGELFF.

V gene TRBV10-3 combines with J gene TRBJ2-1; 10 bases line up with TRBD2. CDR3 length: 16 residues. Germline assignment: CDR1 ENHRY and CDR2 SYGVKD. With 10 bases clipped from V and 8 bases from J, the junction kept 17 bases outside the gene matches. The CDR3: CATNTPSGGAEDEQFF. CDR3 nucleotide sequence: TGTGCCACCAACACACCAAGCGGGGGGGCCGAGGATGAGCAGTTCTTC.

This chain uses TRBV5-8 with TRBJ2-7; a weak D match, TRBD1 (6 bases). Trimming stripped 2 bases from V and 3 bases from J, with 9 bases between. The CDR3 totals 13 residues. Germline values: CDR1 SGHTS, CDR2 YDEGEE. In DNA, the CDR3 is TGTGCCAGCAGCTTAACAGGGAGCTACGAGCAGTACTTC. Protein sequence: CASSLTGSYEQYF.

The CDR3 bases are TGCGCCAGCAGCCAAGTGATACCGAACACCGGGGAGCTGTTTTTT. Its protein is CASSQVIPNTGELFF. V usage is TRBV4-1 and J usage is TRBJ2-2; D is unclear. CDR1 and CDR2 from the germline V gene are MGHRA and YSYEKL. Trimming removed 1 base at V and 0 bases at J, with 6 bases between. The CDR3 extends over 15 amino acids.

The chain carries TRBV21-1 and TRBJ2-3; the D call of TRBD2 is as the table states it, not checked on the DNA. TRBV21-1 is deemed a pseudogene. The CDR3 has 15 amino acids. The CDR3 DNA follows: TGTGCCAGCACCTATGGGCGGGAGAGTACAGATACGCAGTATTTT. Translation gives CASTYGRESTDTQYF.